The 11 T cell receptor beta chains below all came from one sample that was sequenced in a study of shared clonotypes between healthy human individuals (dated by TCRdb to about 2020). Libraries were built with the immunoSEQ multiplex PCR assay. TCRdb holds this immuneACCESS table with in-frame rearrangements only. Some clones are missing; in checked studies, unresolved V genes explain under half, and the rest has no known cause. In this sample the table shows about 340,000 clones, around 70% of which occur a single time. The ten largest clones capture about 10% of the sample. Sequencing was performed on memory CD4+ T cells sorted from blood. Taken with the paper, the label for cell subset or site translates to: CD45RA-negative fraction. The receptor source for this set is a young man in good health.

The rearrangement uses TRBV9 and TRBJ2-2; D ambiguous. With 4 bases removed from V and 6 bases from J, the gap between germline ends came to 7 bases. CDR3 length: 12 residues. Germline loops: CDR1 SGDLS, CDR2 YYNGEE. The CDR3 DNA reads as TGTGCCAGCAGCATATCGGCCGGGGAGCTGTTTTTT. Translated, it gives CASSISAGELFF.

The chain uses TRBV19 and TRBJ1-1; 12 nucleotides line up with TRBD1. Germline V gene lookup returns CDR1 LNHDA and CDR2 SQIVND (reference sequence). V lost 7 bases to trimming and J lost 4 bases; unmatched junction nucleotides: 13. The CDR3 consists of 17 residues. The CDR3 loop is CASTQGDRGLRITEAFF. The CDR3, as DNA: TGTGCCAGTACCCAAGGGGACAGGGGGCTAAGAATCACTGAAGCTTTCTTT. The whole variable domain, remainder taken from reference TRBV19 and TRBJ1-1, is DGGITQSPKYLFRKEGQNVTLSCEQNLNHDAMYWYRQDPGQGLRLIYYSQIVNDFQKGDIAEGYSVSREKKESFPLTVTSAQKNPTAFYLCASTQGDRGLRITEAFFGQGTRLTVV.

The chain employs TRBV2 and TRBJ2-1; 11 positions match TRBD2. Per the germline V gene, CDR1 is SNHLY and CDR2 is FYNNEI. V was pared by 7 bases and J by 8 bases, with 1 base of the junction left unmatched. The CDR3 length is 12 residues. For the CDR3, the DNA is TGTGCCAGCAAGGGACTAGCGGATGAGCAGTTCTTC. It encodes CASKGLADEQFF.

V gene TRBV10-2 combines with J gene TRBJ2-7; no reliable D call. Trimming shortened V by 6 bases and J by 3 bases, and 9 bases separated the two germline ends. Looked up from germline, CDR1 is WSHSY and CDR2 is SAAADI. CDR3 length: 12 amino acids. CDR3 residues: CASRAANYEQYF. The CDR3, as DNA: TGCGCCAGCAGGGCAGCAAACTACGAGCAGTACTTC.

The chain carries TRBV27 and TRBJ2-5; the D gene is possibly TRBD1 (6 bases). Germline CDR1 and CDR2: MNHEY and SMNVEV (reference sequence). V lost 5 bases and J lost 5, with 15 bases in between. The CDR3 covers 14 residues. The CDR3 reads CASSKGQFVETQYF. The CDR3 DNA sequence: TGTGCCAGCAGTAAGGGACAATTCGTGGAGACCCAGTACTTC.

This chain connects TRBV5-4 to TRBJ2-2; TRBD2 aligns across 7 bases. Germline V CDR1 and CDR2: SGHNT, YYREEE (reference sequence). This CDR3 has 15 residues. After removal of 4 bases from V and 3 bases from J, the junction contained 6 bases not matched to a gene. CDR3 DNA: TGTGCCAGCAGCCCGGCGGGGAGGGACACCGGGGAGCTGTTTTTT. Its protein product is CASSPAGRDTGELFF.

V usage is TRBV20-1 and J usage is TRBJ2-5; TRBD1 aligns across 8 bases. This CDR3 spans 11 amino acids. The germline V gene has CDR1 DFQATT and CDR2 SNEGSKA (reference sequence). In DNA, the CDR3 is TGCAGGCCGGACAGGGAAGAGACCCAGTACTTC. It yields the protein CRPDREETQYF.

This chain uses TRBV7-2 with TRBJ2-7; D may match TRBD1 or TRBD2 (5 bases each). CDR1 is SGHTA, CDR2 FQGNSA, per germline. Deletions cut 2 bases from V and 2 bases from J, with 13 bases between. This CDR3 region has 15 residues. DNA of the CDR3: TGTGCCAGCAGCTTAAATGGGGCGGGCGCCTACGAGCAGTACTTC. This gives the protein CASSLNGAGAYEQYF.

This rearrangement joins TRBV5-5 to TRBJ2-3, with 7 bases that match TRBD1. The CDR3 sequence is 15 residues long. V dropped 5 bases and J dropped 0; count of bases not matched to a gene: 6. Germline-derived CDR1 and CDR2 are SGHKS and YYEKEE (reference sequence). CDR3 region: CASRQGPASTDTQYF. In DNA, the CDR3 is TGTGCCAGCAGACAGGGGCCGGCTAGCACAGATACGCAGTATTTT.

This clone occurred a few times. V and J are TRBV28 and TRBJ1-3; 8 positions agree with TRBD1. The CDR3 consists of 15 residues. Looked up from germline, CDR1 is MDHEN and CDR2 is SYDVKM. Germline trimming cut 6 bases from V and 2 bases from J; bases unmatched to any gene: 6. The CDR3 sequence is CASSRDRGTGNTIYF. In nucleotides, the CDR3 is TGTGCCAGCAGCCGCGACAGGGGTACTGGAAACACCATATATTTT.

This chain joins TRBV29-1 and TRBJ2-1; TRBD1 aligns across 9 bases. Germline trimming cut 6 bases from V and 6 bases from J; bases unmatched to any gene: 6. CDR3 length: 13 residues. The germline CDR1 and CDR2 sequences are SQVTM and ANQGSEA. DNA of the CDR3: TGCAGCGTCTCCCAGACAGGGGGCAATGAGCAGTTCTTC. Its protein is CSVSQTGGNEQFF.